Following are 4 T cell receptor beta chains from one sample sequenced in a study of human thymus T cells. Resections that were taken during corrective heart surgery supplied the thymus tissue. The protocol was immunoSEQ multiplex PCR, while the TCRdb copy is restricted to in-frame clones and leaves out a portion. There are tens of thousands of clones in the sample; 85% to 95% occur only once, and 0.03% to 0.035% lies in the top ten. The sequencing sample was made of thymus tissue. Receptors originate from a girl under three years old with a congenital heart defect but otherwise immunologically healthy.

This sequence joins TRBV28 and TRBJ2-3; TRBD2 agrees at 8 bases. V shed 6 bases, J shed 2 bases, and the junction held 13 bases outside the gene matches. Germline CDR1 MDHEN, CDR2 SYDVKM. This CDR3 is built from 17 residues. Here the CDR3 reads CASSSPGGLPNTDTQYF. CDR3 bases: TGTGCCAGCAGCTCACCGGGGGGGCTCCCTAACACAGATACGCAGTATTTT.

J is TRBJ1-1 and V is TRBV7-2; 9 bases map to TRBD1. Germline V lookup: CDR1 SGHTA, CDR2 FQGNSA. The V and J ends lost 2 bases and 6 bases, in that order; junction bases with no gene match: 10. This CDR3 is 16 amino acids long. The CDR3 loop reads CASSLRGQGAVPEAFF. CDR3 coding DNA: TGTGCCAGCAGCTTACGGGGACAGGGAGCGGTCCCTGAAGCTTTCTTT.

This chain connects TRBV6-1 to TRBJ2-7; possibly TRBD2 for D (6 bases). Looked up from germline, CDR1 is MNHNS and CDR2 is SASEGT. The CDR3 is 15 amino acids. The ends were cut back, 3 bases at V and 4 bases at J, with 16 bases in the middle. CDR3 sequence: CASSEGREMRYEQYF. DNA for the CDR3: TGTGCCAGCAGTGAGGGACGGGAGATGCGGTACGAGCAGTACTTC.

The chain recombines TRBV28 with TRBJ1-5; 7 positions match TRBD1. The CDR3 is 13 amino acids. After removal of 9 bases from V and 6 bases from J, the junction contained 8 bases not matched to a gene. The germline gives CDR1 MDHEN, CDR2 SYDVKM. The CDR3 loop reads CASRWQGGQPQHF. Written as DNA, the CDR3 is TGTGCCAGTAGGTGGCAGGGGGGTCAGCCCCAGCATTTT.